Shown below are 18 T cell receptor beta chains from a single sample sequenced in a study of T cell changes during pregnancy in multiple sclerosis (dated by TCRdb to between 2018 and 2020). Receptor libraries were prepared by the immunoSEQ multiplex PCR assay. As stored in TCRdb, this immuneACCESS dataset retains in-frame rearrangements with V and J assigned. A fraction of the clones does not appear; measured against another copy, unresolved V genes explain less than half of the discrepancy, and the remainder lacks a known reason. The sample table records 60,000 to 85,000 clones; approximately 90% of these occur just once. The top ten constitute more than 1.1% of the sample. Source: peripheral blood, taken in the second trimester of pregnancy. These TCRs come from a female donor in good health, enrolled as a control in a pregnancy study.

In DNA form, the CDR3 reads TGTGCCAGCAGTCTCTGGGCTAGCAATCAGCCCCAGCATTTT. Translation: CASSLWASNQPQHF. This chain joins TRBV28 and TRBJ1-5; D ambiguous. Germline loops: CDR1 MDHEN, CDR2 SYDVKM. The CDR3 spans 14 residues. V dropped 5 bases and J dropped 0 bases, with 8 bases sitting between them. Looking up the rest from reference TRBV28 and TRBJ1-5 gives the full variable domain: DVKVTQSSRYLVKRTGEKVFLECVQDMDHENMFWYRQDPGLGLRLIYFSYDVKMKEKGDIPEGYSVSREKKERFSLILESASTNQTSMYLCASSLWASNQPQHFGDGTRLSIL.

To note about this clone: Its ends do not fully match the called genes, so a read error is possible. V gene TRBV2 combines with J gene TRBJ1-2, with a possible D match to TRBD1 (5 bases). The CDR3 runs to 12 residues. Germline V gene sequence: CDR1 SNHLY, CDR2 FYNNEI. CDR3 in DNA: TGTGCCAGCAGTGAGACAGCCTTTCCCCTTTTATTC. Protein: CASSETAFPLLF. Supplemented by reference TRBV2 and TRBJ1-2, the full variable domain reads EPEVTQTPSHQVTQMGQEVILRCVPISNHLYFYWYRQILGQKVEFLVSFYNNEISEKSEIFDDQFSVERPDGSNFTLKIRSTKLEDSAMYFCASSETAFPLLFGSGTRLTVV.

The CDR3 nucleotides read TGTGCCAGTCACACGTATAGCAATCAGCCCCAGCATTTT. Translated: CASHTYSNQPQHF. The chain links TRBV28 to TRBJ1-5; D not certain. The CDR3 covers 13 residues. The V gene's germline CDR1 is MDHEN and CDR2 SYDVKM. Trimming left V 9 bases short and J 0 bases short, with 9 bases between.

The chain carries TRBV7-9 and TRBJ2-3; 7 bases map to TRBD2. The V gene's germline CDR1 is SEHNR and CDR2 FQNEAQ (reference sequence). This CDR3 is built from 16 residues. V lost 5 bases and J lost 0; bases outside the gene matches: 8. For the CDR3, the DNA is TGTGCCAGCAGCCCTATTCTCGGGGGGAGCACAGATACGCAGTATTTT. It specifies CASSPILGGSTDTQYF.

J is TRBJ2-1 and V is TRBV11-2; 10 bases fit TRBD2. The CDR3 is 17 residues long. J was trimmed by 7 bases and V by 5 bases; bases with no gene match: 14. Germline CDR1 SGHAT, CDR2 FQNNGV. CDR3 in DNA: TGTGCCAGCAGCCTCCGTGCCCTAGCGGGGGTAGGGAATGAGCAGTTCTTC. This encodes CASSLRALAGVGNEQFF.

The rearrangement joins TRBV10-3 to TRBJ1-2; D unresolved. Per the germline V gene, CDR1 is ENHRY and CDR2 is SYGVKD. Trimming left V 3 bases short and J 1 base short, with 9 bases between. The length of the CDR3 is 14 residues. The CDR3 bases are TGTGCCATCAGTGATTACAAGAATAACTATGGCTACACCTTC. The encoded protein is CAISDYKNNYGYTF.

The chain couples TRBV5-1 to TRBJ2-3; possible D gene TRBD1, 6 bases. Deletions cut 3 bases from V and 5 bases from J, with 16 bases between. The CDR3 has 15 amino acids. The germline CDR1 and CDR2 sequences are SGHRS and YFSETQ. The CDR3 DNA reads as TGCGCCAGCAGCTCGCTGCCGTTCAGGGGAGATACGCAGTATTTT. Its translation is CASSSLPFRGDTQYF.

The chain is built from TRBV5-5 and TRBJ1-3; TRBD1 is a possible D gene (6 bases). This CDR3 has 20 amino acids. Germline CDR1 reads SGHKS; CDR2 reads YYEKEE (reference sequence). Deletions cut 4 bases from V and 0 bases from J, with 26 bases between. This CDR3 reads CASSPLSSRGQSSSGNTIYF. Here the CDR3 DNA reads TGTGCCAGCAGCCCCCTCAGCTCACGCGGACAGTCAAGCTCTGGAAACACCATATATTTT.

CDR3 in amino acids: CASSLTSSGSGGELFF. DNA of the CDR3: TGTGCCAGCAGCCTCACCTCTAGCGGGAGCGGAGGGGAGCTGTTTTTT. The chain couples TRBV14 to TRBJ2-2, with 10 positions matching TRBD2. The V gene end was trimmed by 4 bases and the J gene end by 8 bases; junction bases not matched to a gene: 10. CDR1 and CDR2 from the germline V gene are SGHDN and FVKESK. The CDR3 sequence is 16 residues long.

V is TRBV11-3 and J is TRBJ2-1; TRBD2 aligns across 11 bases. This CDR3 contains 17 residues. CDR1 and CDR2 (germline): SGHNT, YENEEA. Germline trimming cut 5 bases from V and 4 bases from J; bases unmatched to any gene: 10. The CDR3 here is CASSPGVAGGPYNEQFF. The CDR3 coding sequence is TGTGCCAGCAGCCCCGGGGTAGCGGGAGGGCCGTACAATGAGCAGTTCTTC.

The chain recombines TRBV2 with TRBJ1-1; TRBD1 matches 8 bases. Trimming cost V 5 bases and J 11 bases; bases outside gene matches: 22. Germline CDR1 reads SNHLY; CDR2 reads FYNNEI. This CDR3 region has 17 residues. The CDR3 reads CASSPAGGRNKAPGAFF. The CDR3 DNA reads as TGTGCCAGCAGTCCCGCAGGGGGCAGAAATAAGGCCCCGGGCGCTTTCTTT.

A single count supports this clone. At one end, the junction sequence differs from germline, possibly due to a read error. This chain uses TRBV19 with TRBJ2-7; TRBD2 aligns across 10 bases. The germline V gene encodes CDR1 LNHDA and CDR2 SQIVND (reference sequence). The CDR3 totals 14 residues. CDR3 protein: CASRIAGGENEQYF. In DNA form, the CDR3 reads TGTGCCAGTAGAATAGCGGGAGGTGAAAACGAGCAGTACTTC.

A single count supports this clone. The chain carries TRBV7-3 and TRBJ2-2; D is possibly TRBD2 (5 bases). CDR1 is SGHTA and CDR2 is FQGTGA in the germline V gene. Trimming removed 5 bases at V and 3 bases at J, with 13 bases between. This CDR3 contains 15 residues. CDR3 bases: TGTGCCAGCAGCGAGCGGTCGGGTTACACCGGGGAGCTGTTTTTT. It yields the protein CASSERSGYTGELFF.

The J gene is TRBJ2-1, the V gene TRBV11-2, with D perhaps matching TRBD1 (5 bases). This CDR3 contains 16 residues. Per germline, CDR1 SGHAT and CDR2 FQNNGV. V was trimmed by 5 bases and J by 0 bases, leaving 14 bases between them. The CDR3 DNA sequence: TGTGCCAGCAGCCCCGGGCAGGGCGGCTCCTACAATGAGCAGTTCTTC. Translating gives CASSPGQGGSYNEQFF.

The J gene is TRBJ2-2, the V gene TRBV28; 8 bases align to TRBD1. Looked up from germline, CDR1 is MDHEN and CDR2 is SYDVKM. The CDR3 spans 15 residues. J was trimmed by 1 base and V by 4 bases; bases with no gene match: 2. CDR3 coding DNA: TGTGCCAGCAGTTCAGGGGGCCTGAACACCGGGGAGCTGTTTTTT. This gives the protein CASSSGGLNTGELFF. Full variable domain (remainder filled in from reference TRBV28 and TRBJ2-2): DVKVTQSSRYLVKRTGEKVFLECVQDMDHENMFWYRQDPGLGLRLIYFSYDVKMKEKGDIPEGYSVSREKKERFSLILESASTNQTSMYLCASSSGGLNTGELFFGEGSRLTVL.

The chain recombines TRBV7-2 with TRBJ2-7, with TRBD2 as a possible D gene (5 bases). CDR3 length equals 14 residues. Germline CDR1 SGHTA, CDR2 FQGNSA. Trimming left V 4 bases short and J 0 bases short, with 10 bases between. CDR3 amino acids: CASSYGLDSYEQYF. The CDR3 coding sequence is TGTGCCAGCAGCTACGGACTCGACTCCTACGAGCAGTACTTC.

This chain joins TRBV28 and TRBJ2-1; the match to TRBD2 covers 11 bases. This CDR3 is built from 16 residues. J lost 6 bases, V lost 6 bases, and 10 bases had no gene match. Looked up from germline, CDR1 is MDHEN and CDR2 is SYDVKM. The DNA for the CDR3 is TGTGCCAGCAGCATCTCGACTAGCGGGATAATCAATGAGCAGTTCTTC. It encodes CASSISTSGIINEQFF.

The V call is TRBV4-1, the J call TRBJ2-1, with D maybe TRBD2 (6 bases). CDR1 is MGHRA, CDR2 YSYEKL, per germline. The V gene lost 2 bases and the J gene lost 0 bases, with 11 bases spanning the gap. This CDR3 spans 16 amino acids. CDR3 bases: TGCGCCAGCAGCCAACCTAGCGAAAGCTCCTACAATGAGCAGTTCTTC. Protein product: CASSQPSESSYNEQFF.